A selection of T cell receptor beta chains follows, all from one sample in a study of STAT3 mutations in large granular lymphocyte leukemia. Only in-frame clones appear in the TCRdb table, and some are missing; sequencing was by immunoSEQ multiplex PCR. The sample lists over 2,500 clones; 80% to 90% were seen once. The sequencing input was peripheral blood mononuclear cells. These receptors all stem from a woman in her sixties or seventies with T-cell large granular lymphocyte leukemia. Some clones in this sample may be carry-over from other donors' samples. The CDR3 runs from the conserved cysteine through the conserved F or W. Clone size is given for some rows only: seen once, a few or many times, or a class if the clone is expanded.

j_call: TRBJ1-2
cdr3_length: 12
clone_size: .
v_call: TRBV11-2
cdr3_aa: CASSSGVFGYTF

j_call: TRBJ1-2
cdr3_length: 13
clone_size: once
v_call: TRBV6-5
cdr3_aa: CASTPSLSYGYTF

j_call: TRBJ1-4
cdr3_length: 15
clone_size: .
v_call: TRBV19
cdr3_aa: CASSMQWDSNEKLFF

j_call: TRBJ2-7
cdr3_length: 16
clone_size: .
v_call: TRBV18
cdr3_aa: CASSPPWVMGNYEQYF

j_call: TRBJ2-2
cdr3_length: 13
clone_size: .
v_call: TRBV19
cdr3_aa: CATADPNTGELFF

j_call: TRBJ1-2
cdr3_length: 13
clone_size: .
v_call: TRBV29-1
cdr3_aa: CSVGQGTYYGYTF

j_call: TRBJ1-1
cdr3_length: 12
clone_size: .
v_call: TRBV10-1
cdr3_aa: CASSFGGGEAFF

j_call: TRBJ2-7
cdr3_length: 15
clone_size: .
v_call: TRBV5-1
cdr3_aa: CASSETGADSYEQYF

j_call: TRBJ1-5
cdr3_length: 14
clone_size: .
v_call: TRBV29-1
cdr3_aa: CSVQQDPGNQPQHF

j_call: TRBJ1-1
cdr3_length: 14
clone_size: .
v_call: TRBV5-1
cdr3_aa: CASSLLRTVTEAFF

j_call: TRBJ1-2
cdr3_length: 12
clone_size: .
v_call: TRBV29-1
cdr3_aa: CSEGQGAGGYTF

j_call: TRBJ1-2
cdr3_length: 14
clone_size: .
v_call: TRBV5-1
cdr3_aa: CASRTGLINYGYTF

j_call: TRBJ2-7
cdr3_length: 17
clone_size: .
v_call: TRBV11-2
cdr3_aa: CASSYGRWDRASYEQYF

j_call: TRBJ1-2
cdr3_length: 10
clone_size: .
v_call: TRBV20-1
cdr3_aa: CSARSAGYTF

j_call: TRBJ2-7
cdr3_length: 13
clone_size: once
v_call: TRBV28
cdr3_aa: CASTRPPSYEQYF

j_call: TRBJ2-7
cdr3_length: 13
clone_size: once
v_call: TRBV23-1
cdr3_aa: CASSHPERGEQYF

j_call: TRBJ1-1
cdr3_length: 13
clone_size: .
v_call: TRBV5-1
cdr3_aa: CASSYTQGPEAFF

j_call: TRBJ2-7
cdr3_length: 14
clone_size: .
v_call: TRBV14
cdr3_aa: CASSATGGYYEQYF

j_call: TRBJ1-2
cdr3_length: 15
clone_size: .
v_call: TRBV9
cdr3_aa: CASSGRDTANYGYTF

j_call: TRBJ1-5
cdr3_length: 17
clone_size: .
v_call: TRBV7-8
cdr3_aa: CASSLRPDRNSNQPQHF

j_call: TRBJ1-6
cdr3_length: 14
clone_size: .
v_call: TRBV5-1
cdr3_aa: CASSSGTANSPLHF

j_call: TRBJ2-7
cdr3_length: 14
clone_size: .
v_call: TRBV5-1
cdr3_aa: CASSLIRGAGEQYF

j_call: TRBJ2-7
cdr3_length: 16
clone_size: .
v_call: TRBV7-8
cdr3_aa: CASSLVRRDNSYEQYF

j_call: TRBJ1-1
cdr3_length: 13
clone_size: .
v_call: TRBV30
cdr3_aa: CAWNWGEGTEAFF

j_call: TRBJ2-7
cdr3_length: 15
clone_size: .
v_call: TRBV6-6
cdr3_aa: CASRQGQGAAYEQYF

j_call: TRBJ1-6
cdr3_length: 15
clone_size: .
v_call: TRBV27
cdr3_aa: CASSLQGQGSSPLHF

j_call: TRBJ1-1
cdr3_length: 15
clone_size: .
v_call: TRBV5-4
cdr3_aa: CASRGGVWVITEAFF

j_call: TRBJ1-1
cdr3_length: 14
clone_size: .
v_call: TRBV7-9
cdr3_aa: CASSLGYMNTEAFF

j_call: TRBJ2-7
cdr3_length: 15
clone_size: .
v_call: TRBV5-8
cdr3_aa: CASSLQGVDPYEQYF